One sample yielded the 8 T cell receptor beta chains listed below, sequenced in a study of cytomegalovirus exposure and HLA in healthy donors. The PCR ran on 60 Vbeta and 13 Jbeta primers. Clones were read by immunoSEQ multiplex PCR, and TCRdb kept only the in-frame ones, dropping some. The sample records 170,000 or so clones, 75% to 85% being singletons. The material sequenced was PBMCs. The receptor source for this set is a woman aged 45 to 65 in good health and CMV-seropositive.

The V and J genes are TRBV2 and TRBJ1-5, with no clear D. The CDR3 runs to 16 residues. From germline, CDR1 is SNHLY and CDR2 FYNNEI. The V end was cut by 6 bases, the J end by 5 bases, with 20 bases between. The CDR3 reads CASSSREEGNYQPQHF. The CDR3 coding sequence is TGTGCCAGCAGCTCCCGTGAGGAGGGAAATTATCAGCCCCAGCATTTT.

This chain uses TRBV30 with TRBJ2-1, with D perhaps TRBD1 (6 bases). Germline V gives CDR1 GTSNPN, CDR2 SVGIG (reference sequence). The ends were cut back, 4 bases at V and 4 bases at J, with 8 bases in the middle. CDR3 length: 12 residues. The DNA for the CDR3 is TGTGCCTGGAACGGACAGTACAATGAGCAGTTCTTC. As protein: CAWNGQYNEQFF. Combining the CDR3 with reference TRBV30 and TRBJ2-1 gives the whole variable domain SQTIHQWPATLVQPVGSPLSLECTVEGTSNPNLYWYRQAAGRGLQLLFYSVGIGQISSEVPQNLSASRPQDRQFILSSKKLLLSDSGFYLCAWNGQYNEQFFGPGTRLTVL.

V is TRBV11-1 and J is TRBJ2-7, with 7 bases identical to TRBD1. Germline values: CDR1 SGHAT, CDR2 FQDESV (reference sequence). The CDR3 sequence is 14 residues long. The V gene end was trimmed by 3 bases and the J gene end by 4 bases; junction bases not matched to a gene: 6. The CDR3 sequence: CASSFEDRPYEQYF. The DNA for the CDR3 is TGTGCCAGCAGCTTTGAGGACAGGCCGTACGAGCAGTACTTC.

This clone was counted only a few times. This chain uses TRBV5-4 with TRBJ1-1; D gene ambiguous. In germline, CDR1 is SGHNT, CDR2 YYREEE (reference sequence). V was trimmed by 0 bases and J by 1 base, leaving 10 bases between them. CDR3 length: 15 amino acids. CDR3 loop: CASSLVGPSNTEAFF. Written as DNA, the CDR3 is TGTGCCAGCAGCTTGGTTGGGCCTTCGAACACTGAAGCTTTCTTT.

The J gene is TRBJ2-3, the V gene TRBV5-1, with a possible D match to TRBD2 (6 bases). Trimming took off 5 bases at V and 2 bases at J, with 18 bases between the two ends. CDR1 SGHRS and CDR2 YFSETQ come from the germline V gene. There are 16 residues in the CDR3. CDR3 in DNA: TGCGCCAGCAGAAGCTTTGGCGGGACCACCACAGATACGCAGTATTTT. This encodes CASRSFGGTTTDTQYF.

The J gene is TRBJ2-5, the V gene TRBV18; 10 bases match TRBD2. The length of the CDR3 is 15 residues. The V gene's germline CDR1 is KGHSH and CDR2 LQKENI. After removal of 3 bases from V and 5 bases from J, the junction contained 6 bases not matched to a gene. The CDR3 sequence is CASSPSGTSAETQYF. CDR3 nucleotide sequence: TGTGCCAGCTCACCTTCCGGGACTAGCGCGGAGACCCAGTACTTC.

The chain couples TRBV6-1 to TRBJ1-2; TRBD1 agrees at 11 bases. In germline, CDR1 is MNHNS, CDR2 SASEGT. V shed 7 bases, J shed 7 bases, and the junction held 5 bases outside the gene matches. The CDR3 extends over 13 amino acids. CDR3 nucleotide sequence: TGTGCCAGCAAGTTCGGGACAGGGGGTGGCTACACCTTC. Encoded protein: CASKFGTGGGYTF.

The V and J genes are TRBV11-1 and TRBJ1-2; D might be TRBD1 (6 bases). The V gene lost 5 bases and the J gene lost 6 bases, with 10 bases spanning the gap. The CDR3 sequence is 12 residues long. CDR1 is SGHAT and CDR2 is FQDESV in the germline V gene (reference sequence). The CDR3 DNA reads as TGTGCCAGCAGCCCGTCAGGGGATGGCTACACCTTC. Amino acids: CASSPSGDGYTF.